These 23 T cell receptor beta chains were all obtained from the same sample, sequenced in a study of blood T cells in healthy people across ages. A second PCR of roughly 7 to 11 cycles used a sample-barcoded 5' primer and a J-beta primer mix. TCRdb reprocessed the 5' RACE reads with MiXCR, giving one entry per CDR3 protein. This repertoire shows hundreds of thousands of distinct CDR3 sequences, roughly 31% found once; its top ten account for 15% to 18%. Sequencing used blood. The receptors stem from an elderly woman in good health.

In this sample, this clonotype turned up many times. The V gene is TRBV20-1, the J gene TRBJ2-7; 7 bases map to TRBD1. Germline V CDR1 and CDR2: DFQATT, SNEGSKA (reference sequence). The CDR3 has 11 residues. Losses at the gene ends were 6 bases for V and 4 bases for J; bases not matched to a gene: 3. CDR3 sequence (DNA): TGCAGTGCCAAACAGGGGTACGAGCAGTACTTC. Amino acid sequence: CSAKQGYEQYF.

This clonotype was observed a few times. The chain links TRBV7-2 to TRBJ1-5; 7 nucleotides line up with TRBD1. The V segment lost 5 bases and the J segment 0 bases; nucleotides outside the gene matches: 16. Per germline, CDR1 SGHTA and CDR2 FQGNSA. The length of the CDR3 is 19 residues. The CDR3 here is CASSPDRETQYYSNQPQHF. The CDR3 DNA is TGTGCCAGCAGCCCTGACAGGGAGACCCAGTATTATAGCAATCAGCCCCAGCATTTT.

Of note for this clonotype: With a much larger clone just one base away, this may be a read error. The chain employs TRBV14 and TRBJ2-5, with TRBD2 identical over 13 bases. J gave up 11 bases and V 2 bases, and 17 bases lay outside the gene matches. Germline V lookup: CDR1 SGHDN, CDR2 FVKESK. The length of the CDR3 is 18 residues. The chain's CDR3 is CASSQSRLAGGLYNEQYF. The CDR3 DNA reads as TGTGCCAGCAGCCAATCCCGACTAGCGGGGGGACTTTACAATGAGCAGTACTTC. The variable domain in full, completed from reference TRBV14 and TRBJ2-5, reads EAGVTQFPSHSVIEKGQTVTLRCDPISGHDNLYWYRRVMGKEIKFLLHFVKESKQDESGMPNNRFLAERTGGTYSTLKVQPAELEDSGVYFCASSQSRLAGGLYNEQYFGPGTRLLVL.

This clonotype is a singleton in its sample. A much larger clone lies one base from this, so it may be a read error. V and J are TRBV20-1 and TRBJ1-4; a possible D gene is TRBD1 (6 bases). Germline CDR1 DFQATT, CDR2 SNEGSKA (reference sequence). The CDR3 has 15 amino acids. Trimming shortened V by 5 bases and J by 4 bases, and 17 bases separated the two germline ends. For the CDR3, the DNA is TGCAGTGCTGGGGGATGGGACAAGGATAATGAAAAACTGTTTTTT. Amino acid sequence: CSAGGWDKDNEKLFF.

In this sample, this clonotype turned up many times. This rearrangement joins TRBV3-1 to TRBJ1-1; 10 bases map to TRBD1. CDR1 LGHDT and CDR2 YNNKEL come from the germline V gene (reference sequence). This CDR3 contains 17 residues. V was pared by 0 bases and J by 0 bases, with 4 bases of the junction left unmatched. This CDR3 reads CASSQDRGTGVNTEAFF. In nucleotides, the CDR3 is TGTGCCAGCAGCCAAGATCGGGGGACAGGGGTGAACACTGAAGCTTTCTTT.

This clonotype showed up many times. The chain carries TRBV24-1 and TRBJ2-1; no definite D call. The germline gives CDR1 KGHDR, CDR2 SFDVKD. This CDR3 region has 15 residues. V gave up 5 bases and J gave up 0 bases, with 10 bases separating them. The CDR3, as DNA: TGTGCCACCAGTGCCGCAGGTATCTCCTACAATGAGCAGTTCTTC. This codes for CATSAAGISYNEQFF.

This clonotype occurred many times. This chain uses TRBV7-9 with TRBJ1-2; 9 bases align to TRBD1. With 4 bases clipped from V and 6 bases from J, the junction kept 6 bases outside the gene matches. This CDR3 has 14 amino acids. Germline V gives CDR1 SEHNR, CDR2 FQNEAQ (reference sequence). CDR3 region: CASSSRDRVHGYTF. The CDR3 region has the DNA TGTGCCAGCAGCTCACGGGACAGGGTTCATGGCTACACCTTC.

This chain connects TRBV5-6 to TRBJ2-1; D not certain. V was clipped by 4 bases and J by 7 bases, with 12 bases between them. This CDR3 spans 13 amino acids. The V gene's germline CDR1 is SGHDT and CDR2 YYEEEE. The CDR3 nucleotides are TGTGCCAGCAGCCCCCGCCCGGGTAATGAGCAGTTCTTC. Translation gives CASSPRPGNEQFF.

With respect to this clonotype: It may be a read error: a sequence one base away is much more abundant. The V gene is TRBV6-1, the J gene TRBJ1-5; possibly TRBD1 for D (5 bases). Trimming cost V 6 bases and J 3 bases, with 18 bases left between them. CDR1 is MNHNS and CDR2 is SASEGT in the germline V gene. The CDR3 length is 16 residues. CDR3: CASSPKAARDNQPQHF. In DNA form, the CDR3 reads TGTGCCAGCAGCCCAAAGGCGGCCAGGGACAATCAGCCCCAGCATTTT.

This clonotype was observed a few times. For the CDR3, the DNA is TGTGCCTGGAGTCGGGACAGGGGAGAGACCCAGTACTTC. This encodes CAWSRDRGETQYF. The chain links TRBV30 to TRBJ2-5; 10 nucleotides agree with TRBD1. Germline CDR1 and CDR2: GTSNPN and SVGIG (reference sequence). The V gene end was trimmed by 2 bases and the J gene end by 4 bases; junction bases not matched to a gene: 1. The CDR3 has 13 amino acids.

Turning to this clonotype: One base away lies a much larger clone, so this may be a sequencing read error. The V and J genes are TRBV6-1 and TRBJ2-5, with D perhaps matching TRBD2 (7 bases). The CDR3 covers 15 residues. V lost 4 bases and J lost 7, with 19 bases in between. Germline V CDR1 and CDR2: MNHNS, SASEGT. This chain's CDR3 is CASSVEGGSWGTQYF. The CDR3 region has the DNA TGTGCCAGCAGTGTGGAGGGGGGGTCTTGGGGGACCCAGTACTTC.

This chain uses TRBV4-2 with TRBJ1-5; unclear D gene. The CDR3 runs to 15 residues. Germline V gene data show CDR1 as LGHNA and CDR2 as YNFKEQ. Trimming removed 3 bases at V and 0 bases at J, with 9 bases between. The CDR3: CASSQARFSNQPQHF. In nucleotides, the CDR3 is TGTGCCAGCAGCCAGGCTAGGTTTAGCAATCAGCCCCAGCATTTT.

This chain connects TRBV20-1 to TRBJ2-5; D perhaps matches TRBD1 (5 bases). Germline V gives CDR1 DFQATT, CDR2 SNEGSKA (reference sequence). Trimming pared 5 bases from V and 4 bases from J, leaving 14 bases between. The CDR3 loop spans 13 amino acids. This CDR3 is CSASTRQPETQYF. CDR3 nucleotide sequence: TGCAGTGCTTCCACCCGACAGCCAGAGACCCAGTACTTC.

This clonotype appeared many times. The V call is TRBV6-2 or TRBV6-3, the J call TRBJ2-7; TRBD1 matches 9 bases. Per germline, CDR1 MNHEY and CDR2 SVGEGT. CDR3 length equals 17 residues. V lost 8 bases and J lost 4; bases outside the gene matches: 18. As DNA, the CDR3 is TGTGCCAGCGGTTCCCCTCTCCCAGGACAGGGGTTTTACGAGCAGTACTTC. It is translated as CASGSPLPGQGFYEQYF.

The chain is built from TRBV4-3 and TRBJ2-2, with unresolved D. The CDR3 is made up of 15 amino acids. CDR1 is LGHNA and CDR2 is YSLEER in the germline V gene. Trimming pared 0 bases from V and 6 bases from J, leaving 11 bases between. In DNA form, the CDR3 reads TGCGCCAGCAGCCAAGATCTCAGCGACGCCGGGGAGCTGTTTTTT. It translates to CASSQDLSDAGELFF.

The rearrangement links TRBV15 to TRBJ1-2; D is unresolved. The germline V and J ends were trimmed by 0 bases and 6 bases, with 8 bases remaining between them. CDR1 is LNHNV and CDR2 is YYDKDF in the germline V gene (reference sequence). This CDR3 region has 13 residues. DNA of the CDR3: TGTGCCACCAGCAGAGATCGGGAGAATGGCTACACCTTC. Its protein product is CATSRDRENGYTF.

This clonotype showed up many times. In DNA, the CDR3 is TGTGCCAGCAGCTTAACAGGGGCGGTGGGCACTGAAGCTTTCTTT. Amino acids: CASSLTGAVGTEAFF. The V and J genes are TRBV7-2 and TRBJ1-1, with 7 bases lining up with TRBD1. Germline lookup yields CDR1 SGHTA and CDR2 FQGNSA. The CDR3 loop spans 15 amino acids. V was pared by 2 bases and J by 4 bases, with 7 bases of the junction left unmatched. Variable domain in full (rest from reference TRBV7-2 and TRBJ1-1): GAGVSQSPSNKVTEKGKDVELRCDPISGHTALYWYRQSLGQGLEFLIYFQGNSAPDKSGLPSDRFSAERTGGSVSTLTIQRTQQEDSAVYLCASSLTGAVGTEAFFGQGTRLTVV.

The rearrangement uses TRBV7-2 and TRBJ2-7, with D hard to call. The J call could be wrong; TRBJ2-5 is a better fit for the DNA end. Germline CDR1 SGHTA, CDR2 FQGNSA. The CDR3 is 12 residues long. CDR3 loop: CASSLLVETQYF. DNA for the CDR3: TGTGCCAGCAGCTTATTAGTCGAGACCCAGTACTTC.

The V call is TRBV30, the J call TRBJ2-7, with 9 bases that match TRBD2. J was trimmed by 0 bases and V by 2 bases; bases with no gene match: 5. Germline V gene data show CDR1 as GTSNPN and CDR2 as SVGIG (reference sequence). The CDR3 sequence is 15 residues long. The CDR3 spells CAWSIGTSSSYEQYF. CDR3 coding DNA: TGTGCCTGGAGTATTGGGACTAGCAGCTCCTACGAGCAGTACTTC.

In this sample, this clonotype turned up many times. The chain couples TRBV7-9 to TRBJ2-7; D is perhaps TRBD1 (6 bases). V lost 5 bases and J 3 bases, leaving 14 bases between the germline ends. The CDR3 loop spans 14 amino acids. Germline assignment: CDR1 SEHNR and CDR2 FQNEAQ (reference sequence). DNA for the CDR3: TGTGCCAGCAGCCTCTCCGGACAGAACTACGAGCAGTACTTC. Translated, it gives CASSLSGQNYEQYF.

This chain uses TRBV12-3 or TRBV12-4 with TRBJ1-1, with D possibly matching TRBD1 (6 bases). CDR3 length: 14 amino acids. Deletions cut 6 bases from V and 2 bases from J, with 13 bases between. Here the CDR3 reads CASRIDRLNTEAFF. The CDR3 bases are TGTGCCAGCAGGATCGACAGGCTTAACACTGAAGCTTTCTTT.

This clonotype was found many times. CDR3 nucleotide sequence: TGCAGTGCTAGAGGCGGGGGGGCGGGAGAGACCCAGTACTTC. Protein product: CSARGGGAGETQYF. The chain uses TRBV20-1 and TRBJ2-5; the match to TRBD2 covers 9 bases. Germline V gene data show CDR1 as DFQATT and CDR2 as SNEGSKA (reference sequence). J was trimmed by 4 bases and V by 1 base; bases with no gene match: 4. The length of the CDR3 is 14 residues.

This clonotype was picked up a small number of times. This chain uses TRBV20-1 with TRBJ1-1; TRBD1 aligns across 9 bases. The CDR3 totals 15 residues. Germline CDR1 DFQATT, CDR2 SNEGSKA (reference sequence). Germline trimming cut 2 bases from V and 5 bases from J; bases unmatched to any gene: 9. The CDR3 protein is CSARYKDRGRTEAFF. CDR3 nucleotide sequence: TGCAGTGCTAGATACAAGGACAGGGGCAGGACTGAAGCTTTCTTT.